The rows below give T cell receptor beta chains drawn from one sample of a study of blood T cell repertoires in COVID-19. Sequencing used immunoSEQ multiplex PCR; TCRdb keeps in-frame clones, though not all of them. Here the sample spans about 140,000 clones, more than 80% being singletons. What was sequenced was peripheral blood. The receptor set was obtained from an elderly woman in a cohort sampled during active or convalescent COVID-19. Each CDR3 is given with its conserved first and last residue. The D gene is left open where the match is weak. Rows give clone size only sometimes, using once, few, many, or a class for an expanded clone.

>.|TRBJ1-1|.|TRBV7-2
TGTGCCAGCAGCTTAGTTGGTAGTCGGACTGAAGCTTTCTTT
CASSLVGSRTEAFF
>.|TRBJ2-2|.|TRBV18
TGTGCCAGCTCACCACCGGGGGTAGCGGCCGAGCTGTTTTTT
CASSPPGVAAELFF
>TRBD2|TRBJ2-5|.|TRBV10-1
TGCGCCAGAGCACTAGCGACCCAAGAGACCCAGTACTTC
CARALATQETQYF
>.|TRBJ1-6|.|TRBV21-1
TGTGCCAGCAGCAAAATGGGGACAAAGCATAATTCACCCCTCCACTTT
CASSKMGTKHNSPLHF
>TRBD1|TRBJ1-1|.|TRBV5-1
TGCGCCAGCAGCTTGACAGGGGGGTTTGAAGCTTTCTTT
CASSLTGGFEAFF
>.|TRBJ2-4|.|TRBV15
TGTGCCACCCAGGGGCCCGGTAAAAACATTCAGTACTTC
CATQGPGKNIQYF
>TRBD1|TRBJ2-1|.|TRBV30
TGTGCCTGGAGCAAGGGACAGTTAGGTTACAATGAGCAGTTCTTC
CAWSKGQLGYNEQFF
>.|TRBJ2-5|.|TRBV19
TGTGCCAGCCGTGGGGCGTTGGAGACCCAGTACTTC
CASRGALETQYF
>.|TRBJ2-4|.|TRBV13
TGTGCCAGCAGCTTACAGTCCAAAAACATTCAGTACTTC
CASSLQSKNIQYF
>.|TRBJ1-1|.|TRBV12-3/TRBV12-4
TGTGCCAGCAGTTTCACCTCCTCGGTAGCTTTCTTT
CASSFTSSVAFF
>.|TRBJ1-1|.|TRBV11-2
TGTGCCAGCAGCCCAGATCCACAAAAGAACACTGAAGCTTTCTTT
CASSPDPQKNTEAFF
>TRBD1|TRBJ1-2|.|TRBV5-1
TGCGCCAGCAGCTTCCACGGCAGGACAGGCGGGGACTATGGCTACACCTTC
CASSFHGRTGGDYGYTF
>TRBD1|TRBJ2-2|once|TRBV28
TGTGCTTGCAACTACAGGGGACGGGCCGGGGAGCTGTTTTTT
CACNYRGRAGELFF
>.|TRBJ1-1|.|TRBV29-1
TGCAGCGTTGAAGTAGGGGCGGAAGCTTTCTTT
CSVEVGAEAFF